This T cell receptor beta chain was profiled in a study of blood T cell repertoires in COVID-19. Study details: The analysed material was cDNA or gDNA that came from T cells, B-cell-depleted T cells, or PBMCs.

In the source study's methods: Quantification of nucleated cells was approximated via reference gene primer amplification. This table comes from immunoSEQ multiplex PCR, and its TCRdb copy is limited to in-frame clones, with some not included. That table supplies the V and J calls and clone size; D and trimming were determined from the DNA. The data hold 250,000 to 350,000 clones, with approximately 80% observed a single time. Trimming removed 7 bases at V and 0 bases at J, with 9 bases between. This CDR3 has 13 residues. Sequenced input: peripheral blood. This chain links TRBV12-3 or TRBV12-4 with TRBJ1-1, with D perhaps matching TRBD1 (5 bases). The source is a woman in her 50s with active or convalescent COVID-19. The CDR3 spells CASIDRLNTEAFF. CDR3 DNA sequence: TGTGCCAGCATCGACAGACTGAACACTGAAGCTTTCTTT.